This T cell receptor beta chain comes out of a study of blood T cell repertoires in COVID-19. Study overall: The United States, Italy and Spain were the sources of the acute and convalescent COVID-19 samples.

Cohorts were assigned according to the clinical history that participants reported. Authors' methods: Reference gene primers were amplified, and this amplification served to estimate nucleated cell counts. Only in-frame clones appear in the TCRdb table, and some are missing; sequencing was by immunoSEQ multiplex PCR. The V and J calls and clone size are taken from that table; D and trimming were inferred from the DNA. The sample shows roughly 400,000 clones, nearly 90% of them seen only once. This clone appeared a single time. This CDR3 is 13 amino acids long. CDR1 and CDR2 from the germline V gene are KGHDR and SFDVKD. V gave up 5 bases and J gave up 1 base; unmatched junction bases: 1.

This clonotype originated in a woman younger than 35 who had been exposed to COVID-19. Sequenced: PBMCs or T cells enriched from blood (not recorded which). The chain employs TRBV24-1 and TRBJ2-7; TRBD2 aligns across 7 bases. The CDR3 coding sequence is TGTGCCACCAGTGGGGGGGGATCCTACGAGCAGTACTTC. Its protein product is CATSGGGSYEQYF.